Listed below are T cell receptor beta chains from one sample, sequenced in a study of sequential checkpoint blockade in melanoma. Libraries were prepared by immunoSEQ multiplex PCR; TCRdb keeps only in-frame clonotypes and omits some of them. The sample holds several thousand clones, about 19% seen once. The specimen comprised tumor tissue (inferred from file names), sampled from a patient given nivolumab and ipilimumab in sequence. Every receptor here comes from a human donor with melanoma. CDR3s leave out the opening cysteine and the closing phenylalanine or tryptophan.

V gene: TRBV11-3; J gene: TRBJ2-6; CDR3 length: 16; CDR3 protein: ASSLNRAAFSGANVLT
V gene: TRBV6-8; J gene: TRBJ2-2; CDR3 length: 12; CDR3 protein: ASIGLAGPGELF
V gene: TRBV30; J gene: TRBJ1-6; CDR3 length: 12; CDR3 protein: AWSVSGIRAPLH
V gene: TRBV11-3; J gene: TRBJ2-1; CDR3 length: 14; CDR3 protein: ASSPGDSIRLNEQF
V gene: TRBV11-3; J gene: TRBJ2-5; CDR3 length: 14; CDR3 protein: ASSLTGTAGKETQY
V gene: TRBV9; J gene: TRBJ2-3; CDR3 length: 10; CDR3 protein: ASSVAQDTQY
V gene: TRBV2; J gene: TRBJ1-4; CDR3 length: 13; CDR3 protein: ASRQNRATNEKLF
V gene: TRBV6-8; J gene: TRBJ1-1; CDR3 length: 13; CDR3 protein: ASKKAWRGMAEAF
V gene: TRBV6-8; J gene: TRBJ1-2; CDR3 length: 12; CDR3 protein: ASSQTTGGYGYT
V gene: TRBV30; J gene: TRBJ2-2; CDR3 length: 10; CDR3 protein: ATGRDTGELF
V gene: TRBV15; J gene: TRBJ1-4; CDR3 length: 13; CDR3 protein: ATSPRDSFNEKLF
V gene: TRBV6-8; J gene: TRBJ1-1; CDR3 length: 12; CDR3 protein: ASSGQGGIAEAF
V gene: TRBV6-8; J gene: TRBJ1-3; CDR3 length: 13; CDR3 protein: ASRAPERSGNTIY
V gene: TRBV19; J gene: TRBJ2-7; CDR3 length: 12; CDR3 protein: ASSIARGLYEQY
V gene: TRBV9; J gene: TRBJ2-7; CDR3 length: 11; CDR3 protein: ASRGLNDREQY
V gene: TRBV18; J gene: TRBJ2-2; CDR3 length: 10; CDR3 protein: ASSPPTGELF
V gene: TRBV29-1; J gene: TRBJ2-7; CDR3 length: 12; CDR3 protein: SVGIKAGSYEQY
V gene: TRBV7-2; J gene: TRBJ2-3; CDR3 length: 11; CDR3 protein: ASSPDRTDTQY
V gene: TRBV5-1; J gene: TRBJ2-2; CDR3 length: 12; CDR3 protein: ASSLDRAAGELF
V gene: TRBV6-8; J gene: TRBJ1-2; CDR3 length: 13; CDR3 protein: ASRSGQGMDYGYT
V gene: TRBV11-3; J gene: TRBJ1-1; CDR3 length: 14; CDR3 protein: ASSPGYGDPNTEAF
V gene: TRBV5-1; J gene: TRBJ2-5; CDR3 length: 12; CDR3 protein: ASSLATGQETQY
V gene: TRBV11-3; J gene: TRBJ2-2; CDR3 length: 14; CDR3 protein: ASSLVAGADTGELF
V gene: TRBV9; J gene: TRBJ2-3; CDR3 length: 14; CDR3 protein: ASSVTSAASTDTQY
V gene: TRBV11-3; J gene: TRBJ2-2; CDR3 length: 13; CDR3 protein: ASSLRGLADGELF
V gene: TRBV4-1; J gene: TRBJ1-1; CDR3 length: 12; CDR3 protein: ASSQDQEGRGAF
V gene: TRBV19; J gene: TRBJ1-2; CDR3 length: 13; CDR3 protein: ASSAQGALRGGYT
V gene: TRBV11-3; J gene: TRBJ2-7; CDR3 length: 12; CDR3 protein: ASSLTGGRDEQY
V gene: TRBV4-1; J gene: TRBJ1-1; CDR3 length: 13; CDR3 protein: ASSQDYGTNTEAF
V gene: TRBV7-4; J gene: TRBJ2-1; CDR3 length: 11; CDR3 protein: ASSASDYSEQF
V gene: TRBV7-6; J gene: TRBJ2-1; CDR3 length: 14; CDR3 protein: ASSLDLRGGYNEQF